Presented here are 22 T cell receptor beta chains from one specimen sequenced in a study of T cells in Graves' hyperthyroidism and ophthalmopathy. Authors of the study amplified TCR beta CDR3 regions from RNA transcripts. Initially, a first-round RT-PCR of the TCR CDR3 employed the HTBI primer set. TCRdb passed the multiplex PCR reads through MiXCR, listing each CDR3 protein once. The sample gives a few hundred thousand distinct CDR3 sequences, 15% of which show up once; about 30% is in the top ten. The source material was blood. The receptor set was obtained from a woman in her 30s with Graves' hyperthyroidism.

The gene calls are TRBV5-1 and TRBJ2-7; 10 bases line up with TRBD2. CDR1 is SGHRS and CDR2 is YFSETQ in the germline V gene. J lost 4 bases, V lost 4 bases, and 8 bases had no gene match. The CDR3 extends over 15 amino acids. CDR3: CASSRPSGSKYEQYF. CDR3 nucleotides: TGCGCCAGCAGCCGACCTAGCGGGAGCAAATACGAGCAGTACTTC. Supplemented by reference TRBV5-1 and TRBJ2-7, the full variable domain reads KAGVTQTPRYLIKTRGQQVTLSCSPISGHRSVSWYQQTPGQGLQFLFEYFSETQRNKGNFPGRFSGRQFSNSRSEMNVSTLELGDSALYLCASSRPSGSKYEQYFGPGTRLTVT.

Turning to this clonotype: A junction end diverges from the germline sequence, so it may reflect a read error. This chain connects TRBV7-8 to TRBJ2-1; weak D call: TRBD1 (6 bases). The CDR3 has 16 amino acids. CDR1 SGHVS and CDR2 FQNEAQ come from the germline V gene. CDR3 DNA sequence: TGTGCCGGCAGCTTAGTGCCGGGACAAGACTACAATGAGCAGTTCTTC. Translation: CAGSLVPGQDYNEQFF.

This clonotype was seen at least ten times. The V call is TRBV12-3 or TRBV12-4, the J call TRBJ2-5, with D perhaps TRBD1 or TRBD2 (6 bases each). The V end was cut by 6 bases, the J end by 5 bases, with 19 bases between. The CDR3 extends over 15 amino acids. This CDR3 is CASRQGLGGTETQYF. The CDR3 nucleotides read TGTGCCAGCAGGCAGGGACTCGGGGGCACTGAGACCCAGTACTTC.

The chain couples TRBV24-1 to TRBJ1-1, with a possible D match to TRBD1 (5 bases). Germline-derived CDR1 and CDR2 are KGHDR and SFDVKD. V was pared by 7 bases and J by 5 bases, with 13 bases between. The CDR3 runs 13 residues. In DNA form, the CDR3 reads TGTGCCACCAGGATCCCTGGGGGAACTGAAGCTTTCTTT. It encodes CATRIPGGTEAFF.

A few counts support this clonotype. The CDR3 here is CATSRERVGPQHF. The CDR3 DNA sequence: TGTGCCACCAGCAGAGAAAGGGTTGGGCCCCAGCATTTT. The chain employs TRBV15 and TRBJ1-5; D is unclear. Trimming shortened V by 0 bases and J by 9 bases, and 9 bases separated the two germline ends. Germline V gives CDR1 LNHNV, CDR2 YYDKDF (reference sequence). The CDR3 length is 13 residues. Drawing the rest from reference TRBV15 and TRBJ1-5, the complete variable domain is DAMVIQNPRYQVTQFGKPVTLSCSQTLNHNVMYWYQQKSSQAPKLLFHYYDKDFNNEADTPDNFQSRRPNTSFCFLDIRSPGLGDTAMYLCATSRERVGPQHFGDGTRLSIL.

This clonotype was found many times. The J gene is TRBJ2-1, the V gene TRBV24-1, with D unresolved. Germline V gives CDR1 KGHDR, CDR2 SFDVKD. The CDR3 totals 12 residues. Trimming took off 4 bases at V and 6 bases at J, with 6 bases between the two ends. The CDR3 coding sequence is TGTGCCACCAGTGACTCCCTCAATGAGCAGTTCTTC. Translation gives CATSDSLNEQFF.

A note on this clonotype: A much larger clone sits a single nucleotide away, making a read error possible. The chain uses TRBV12-5 and TRBJ2-1, with a possible D match to TRBD2 (5 bases). In germline, CDR1 is LGHNT, CDR2 FRNRAP. This CDR3 has 15 amino acids. The CDR3 DNA reads TGTGCTAGTGGAACCTCTAGCTACTCCTACAGTGAGCAGTTCTTC. This codes for CASGTSSYSYSEQFF.

This chain uses TRBV6-1 with TRBJ1-2; the D gene is possibly TRBD1 (5 bases). The V and J ends lost 0 bases and 5 bases respectively, with 16 bases between them. Germline lookup yields CDR1 MNHNS and CDR2 SASEGT. The CDR3 runs to 16 residues. In nucleotides, the CDR3 is TGTGCCAGCAGTGAAGCGTGGGGCAGCCAGGAGTATGGCTACACCTTC. Protein: CASSEAWGSQEYGYTF.

In its sample, this clonotype was seen a few times. The chain's CDR3 is CASSFGTGVTDTQYF. Here the CDR3 DNA reads TGCGCCAGCAGCTTTGGGACAGGAGTCACAGATACGCAGTATTTT. The chain uses TRBV5-1 and TRBJ2-3, with 8 bases matching TRBD1. Trimming removed 2 bases from V and 2 bases from J; junction bases left unmatched: 4. This CDR3 has 15 amino acids. Germline V gene data show CDR1 as SGHRS and CDR2 as YFSETQ.

This clonotype was detected many times. This chain connects TRBV3-1 to TRBJ1-2; D perhaps matches TRBD1 (5 bases). V gave up 1 base and J gave up 4 bases, with 16 bases separating them. The V gene's germline CDR1 is LGHDT and CDR2 YNNKEL (reference sequence). The CDR3 totals 16 residues. CDR3 nucleotide sequence: TGTGCCAGCAGCCAAGGTCCGCAGGGACTAATCTATGGCTACACCTTC. It yields the protein CASSQGPQGLIYGYTF.

This clonotype was observed many times. The V call is TRBV27, the J call TRBJ2-7; perhaps TRBD1 as D (5 bases). The CDR3 spans 15 residues. V lost 0 bases and J 4 bases, leaving 13 bases between the germline ends. Germline V lookup: CDR1 MNHEY, CDR2 SMNVEV (reference sequence). The CDR3 DNA reads TGTGCCAGCAGTTTATCCCTCCTTCAGGGTTACGAGCAGTACTTC. Amino acid sequence: CASSLSLLQGYEQYF.

This clonotype was recorded at least ten times. The chain links TRBV27 to TRBJ1-1; D not resolved. V was trimmed by 3 bases and J by 4 bases, leaving 18 bases between them. Germline lookup yields CDR1 MNHEY and CDR2 SMNVEV (reference sequence). The CDR3 is 16 amino acids. CDR3 region: CASSFTPPRFSTEAFF. In nucleotides, the CDR3 is TGTGCCAGCAGTTTTACCCCGCCGAGGTTTAGCACTGAAGCTTTCTTT.

This clonotype was recorded a few times. The chain uses TRBV5-1 and TRBJ2-7; TRBD2 agrees at 8 bases. The junction had 7 bases not matched to a gene; V was cut back by 3 bases and J by 5 bases. Germline loops: CDR1 SGHRS, CDR2 YFSETQ. The CDR3 is made up of 14 amino acids. The chain's CDR3 is CASSSSLAVNEQYF. DNA for the CDR3: TGCGCCAGCAGCTCATCACTAGCGGTAAACGAGCAGTACTTC.

Notes on this clonotype: A much larger clone is a single base away; this may be a read error. The chain has TRBV2 and TRBJ2-7, with 9 positions matching TRBD2. Germline V gene lookup returns CDR1 SNHLY and CDR2 FYNNEI. CDR3 length: 13 residues. The CDR3 here is CATDSGRTYEQYF. The CDR3 nucleotides read TGTGCGACGGACAGCGGGAGGACCTACGAGCAGTACTTC.

This sequence joins TRBV14 and TRBJ1-4; 8 bases are shared with TRBD1. The J segment lost 3 bases and the V segment lost 4 bases, leaving 4 bases of the junction unmatched. Germline V CDR1 and CDR2: SGHDN, FVKESK. The CDR3 length is 15 residues. CDR3 in amino acids: CASSRDRLANEKLFF. CDR3 DNA sequence: TGTGCCAGCAGCCGGGACAGGCTGGCTAATGAAAAACTGTTTTTT. Full variable domain (rest looked up from reference TRBV14 and TRBJ1-4): EAGVTQFPSHSVIEKGQTVTLRCDPISGHDNLYWYRRVMGKEIKFLLHFVKESKQDESGMPNNRFLAERTGGTYSTLKVQPAELEDSGVYFCASSRDRLANEKLFFGSGTQLSVL.

In its sample, this clonotype was seen many times. V usage is TRBV11-2 and J usage is TRBJ2-7, with 9 positions matching TRBD2. Germline V lookup: CDR1 SGHAT, CDR2 FQNNGV. V dropped 4 bases and J dropped 6; count of bases not matched to a gene: 10. This CDR3 has 15 amino acids. This chain's CDR3 is CASSSLAGMPGEQYF. The CDR3 bases are TGTGCCAGCAGCTCGCTAGCGGGAATGCCCGGCGAGCAGTACTTC.

The rearrangement joins TRBV5-1 to TRBJ1-1; 8 nucleotides line up with TRBD1. The CDR3 loop spans 15 amino acids. Germline CDR1 and CDR2: SGHRS and YFSETQ. J was trimmed by 1 base and V by 4 bases; bases with no gene match: 6. The chain's CDR3 is CASSTDGQGNTEAFF. DNA for the CDR3: TGCGCCAGCAGCACGGACGGACAGGGGAACACTGAAGCTTTCTTT. Combining the CDR3 with reference TRBV5-1 and TRBJ1-1 gives the whole variable domain KAGVTQTPRYLIKTRGQQVTLSCSPISGHRSVSWYQQTPGQGLQFLFEYFSETQRNKGNFPGRFSGRQFSNSRSEMNVSTLELGDSALYLCASSTDGQGNTEAFFGQGTRLTVV.

The rearrangement links TRBV25-1 to TRBJ2-1; D is possibly TRBD1 or TRBD2 (5 bases each). V lost 4 bases and J lost 0, with 25 bases in between. The CDR3 spans 20 residues. Germline CDR1 MGHDK, CDR2 SYGVNS. In DNA form, the CDR3 reads TGTGCCAGCAGTGCTCGTCCCGGGACGTACATTCAAAGCTCCTACAATGAGCAGTTCTTC. Its protein is CASSARPGTYIQSSYNEQFF.

This clonotype was seen a handful of times. This chain uses TRBV20-1 with TRBJ2-5; D may be TRBD2 (7 bases). The CDR3 runs to 17 residues. V gave up 3 bases and J gave up 1 base, with 21 bases separating them. CDR1 is DFQATT, CDR2 SNEGSKA, per germline (reference sequence). This CDR3 is CSARRGGLWEGQETQYF. DNA for the CDR3: TGCAGTGCTAGGAGGGGGGGGTTGTGGGAGGGCCAAGAGACCCAGTACTTC.

Ten or more counts support this clonotype. The J gene is TRBJ1-4, the V gene TRBV28; D ambiguous. This CDR3 has 14 residues. Germline assignment: CDR1 MDHEN and CDR2 SYDVKM. Deletions cut 5 bases from V and 0 bases from J, with 7 bases between. CDR3 sequence reads: CASSGSATNEKLFF. Written as DNA, the CDR3 is TGTGCCAGCAGTGGTAGTGCAACTAATGAAAAACTGTTTTTT. The full variable domain, its missing parts supplied by reference TRBV28 and TRBJ1-4, is DVKVTQSSRYLVKRTGEKVFLECVQDMDHENMFWYRQDPGLGLRLIYFSYDVKMKEKGDIPEGYSVSREKKERFSLILESASTNQTSMYLCASSGSATNEKLFFGSGTQLSVL.

This clonotype was seen repeatedly, ten times or more. V is TRBV29-1 and J is TRBJ2-1, with 14 bases identical to TRBD2. Germline values: CDR1 SQVTM, CDR2 ANQGSEA. This CDR3 comprises 16 residues. J was trimmed by 6 bases and V by 6 bases; bases with no gene match: 10. The CDR3 DNA reads TGCAGCGTCGGGACTAGCGGGAGCCTATTTTCCAATGAGCAGTTCTTC. It yields the protein CSVGTSGSLFSNEQFF.

This clonotype was seen ten or more times. Being one base from a much bigger clone, this may be a read error. The CDR3 does not end in the conserved phenylalanine or tryptophan, so this is likely a read error. The chain couples TRBV2 to TRBJ2-5; D is perhaps TRBD2 (5 bases). The CDR3 sequence is 14 residues long. CDR1 is SNHLY, CDR2 FYNNEI, per germline. Trimming took 6 bases from V and 0 from J, leaving 11 bases between them. Here the CDR3 DNA reads TGTGCCAGCAGGTTCCGGCGGGACCAAGAGACCCAGTACTTG. Amino acid sequence: CASRFRRDQETQYL.